Listed below are T cell receptor beta chains from one sample, sequenced in a study of identical twins. TCRdb used MiXCR to reprocess the 5' RACE reads, holding one entry per CDR3 protein. The sample holds hundreds of thousands of distinct CDR3 sequences, approximately 24% seen once. Separately, the same data were catalogued under a study of T cells expressing NK-cell markers.

Sequenced input: CD4+ T cells sorted from blood. The receptor set was obtained from a woman aged 18-29 years in good health. The conserved cysteine and the conserved F or W are not part of the CDR3 here. Each record gives: CDR3 length, V gene, CDR3 protein.

CDR3 length: 15; V gene: TRBV20-1; CDR3 protein: SAPRQSGLSSYNEQF
CDR3 length: 13; V gene: TRBV20-1; CDR3 protein: SASLPGAQPGELF
CDR3 length: 10; V gene: TRBV7-9; CDR3 protein: ASHGPGETQY
CDR3 length: 12; V gene: TRBV6-5; CDR3 protein: ASSYRQGGAEAF
CDR3 length: 11; V gene: TRBV7-6; CDR3 protein: ASSAAGYDEQF
CDR3 length: 11; V gene: TRBV3-1; CDR3 protein: ASSPTMNTEAF
CDR3 length: 13; V gene: TRBV7-2; CDR3 protein: ASSLVASGTDTQY
CDR3 length: 11; V gene: TRBV7-9; CDR3 protein: ASSWGSDQPQH
CDR3 length: 12; V gene: TRBV6-2/TRBV6-3; CDR3 protein: ASNELSSYNEQF
CDR3 length: 12; V gene: TRBV20-1; CDR3 protein: SARDRGQGQPQH
CDR3 length: 13; V gene: TRBV12-3/TRBV12-4; CDR3 protein: ASSPRHQNTGELF
CDR3 length: 10; V gene: TRBV20-1; CDR3 protein: SARVQTYEQY
CDR3 length: 11; V gene: TRBV7-9; CDR3 protein: AGQKGTNTEAF
CDR3 length: 12; V gene: TRBV5-1; CDR3 protein: ASSLVGQGVEQF
CDR3 length: 13; V gene: TRBV7-2; CDR3 protein: ASSDLAGGYNEQF
CDR3 length: 13; V gene: TRBV7-9; CDR3 protein: ASLIGRENTGELF
CDR3 length: 10; V gene: TRBV9; CDR3 protein: ASSSVRAGAT
CDR3 length: 12; V gene: TRBV30; CDR3 protein: AWVYTGGRDEQY
CDR3 length: 11; V gene: TRBV12-3/TRBV12-4; CDR3 protein: ASSSSFFETQY